The 32 T cell receptor beta chains presented below share a single source sample, sequenced in a study of cytomegalovirus exposure and HLA in healthy donors. Primers included in the PCR were 60 Vbeta and 13 Jbeta primers. The assay was immunoSEQ multiplex PCR, and TCRdb's table has in-frame clones only and misses some. This sample has 50,000 to 70,000 clones, with 65% to 75% found just once. Sequencing was performed on PBMCs. Receptors were obtained from a man in his thirties or forties in good health and CMV-seropositive.

The chain employs TRBV2 and TRBJ1-2; TRBD1 matches 8 bases. V gave up 4 bases and J gave up 2 bases; unmatched junction bases: 3. The CDR3 is 14 amino acids. Germline CDR1 and CDR2: SNHLY and FYNNEI. CDR3 protein: CASSVQGGNYGYTF. The CDR3 region has the DNA TGTGCCAGCAGTGTACAGGGGGGGAACTATGGCTACACCTTC.

The V gene is TRBV7-9, the J gene TRBJ2-5, with 7 nucleotides matching TRBD2. V shed 5 bases and J 1 base; nucleotides not matched to a gene: 7. Germline V gene data show CDR1 as SEHNR and CDR2 as FQNEAQ (reference sequence). This CDR3 is built from 15 residues. The CDR3, as DNA: TGTGCCAGCAGCCCCGTCCTAGCGGCCCAAGAGACCCAGTACTTC. Protein sequence: CASSPVLAAQETQYF.

The chain carries TRBV7-9 and TRBJ1-1; D is unclear. The CDR3 is 11 residues long. Trimming left V 7 bases short and J 5 bases short, with 8 bases between. In germline, CDR1 is SEHNR, CDR2 FQNEAQ (reference sequence). CDR3 loop: CASILGTEAFF. The CDR3 DNA reads TGTGCCAGCATCCTCGGGACTGAAGCTTTCTTT.

CDR3 in amino acids: CASSGGTQEYF. As DNA, the CDR3 is TGCGCCAGCAGCGGCGGGACTCAAGAGTATTTT. This chain links TRBV5-1 with TRBJ2-3, with a weak D call TRBD2 (6 bases). V lost 4 bases, J lost 13 bases, and 13 bases lay in between. This CDR3 is built from 11 residues. Germline assignment: CDR1 SGHRS and CDR2 YFSETQ.

This clone was found once. The chain couples TRBV30 to TRBJ1-5; no definite D call. V gave up 4 bases and J gave up 6 bases, with 16 bases separating them. The CDR3 consists of 14 residues. Looked up from germline, CDR1 is GTSNPN and CDR2 is SVGIG (reference sequence). CDR3 in DNA: TGTGCCTGGACTACGGGTCGCTTCCCTCAGCCCCAGCATTTT. Amino acids: CAWTTGRFPQPQHF.

This chain links TRBV29-1 with TRBJ1-2; TRBD1 aligns across 10 bases. With 1 base clipped from V and 4 bases from J, the junction kept 9 bases outside the gene matches. This CDR3 contains 16 residues. Germline V gene lookup returns CDR1 SQVTM and CDR2 ANQGSEA. CDR3 nucleotide sequence: TGCAGCGTTGAAGGCCAAAAGGGGGACAGGGGCTATGGCTACACCTTC. Protein sequence: CSVEGQKGDRGYGYTF.

This clone has a handful of counts. The V call is TRBV18, the J call TRBJ1-1; 7 bases fit TRBD1. Per the germline V gene, CDR1 is KGHSH and CDR2 is LQKENI. There are 14 residues in the CDR3. V dropped 2 bases and J dropped 5; count of bases not matched to a gene: 5. Written as DNA, the CDR3 is TGTGCCAGCTCACCAGACAGGGATTATACTGAAGCTTTCTTT. Protein product: CASSPDRDYTEAFF. Complete variable domain (other parts from reference TRBV18 and TRBJ1-1): NAGVMQNPRHLVRRRGQEARLRCSPMKGHSHVYWYRQLPEEGLKFMVYLQKENIIDESGMPKERFSAEFPKEGPSILRIQQVVRGDSAAYFCASSPDRDYTEAFFGQGTRLTVV.

The CDR3, as DNA: TGTGCCATCAGTGAGTCGACACAAGCGGATGAAAAACTGTTTTTT. Translated: CAISESTQADEKLFF. The chain uses TRBV10-3 and TRBJ1-4; no clear D. V was cut by 0 bases and J by 6 bases, with 11 bases left in between. CDR1 ENHRY and CDR2 SYGVKD come from the germline V gene. The CDR3 totals 15 residues.

This clone occurred once. This chain links TRBV7-9 with TRBJ2-5; no firm D call. CDR1 SEHNR and CDR2 FQNEAQ come from the germline V gene (reference sequence). This CDR3 has 13 amino acids. Trimming took off 1 base at V and 1 base at J, with 4 bases between the two ends. DNA of the CDR3: TGTGCCAGCAGCTTAGTGGCCCAAGAGACCCAGTACTTC. Translation gives CASSLVAQETQYF.

Here the CDR3 DNA reads TGTGCCAGCAGTGCCAACGGGAGACTCAATCAGCCCCAGCATTTT. Translating it yields CASSANGRLNQPQHF. The chain carries TRBV2 and TRBJ1-5; D call uncertain. The CDR3 is 15 amino acids. V gave up 4 bases and J gave up 3 bases, with 13 bases separating them. Germline V gene lookup returns CDR1 SNHLY and CDR2 FYNNEI.

CDR3 residues: CAWSPPGVIEQYF. The CDR3, as DNA: TGTGCCTGGAGCCCCCCCGGGGTAATCGAGCAGTACTTC. The rearrangement joins TRBV30 to TRBJ2-7; tentatively, D is TRBD2 (5 bases). The CDR3 has 13 residues. V lost 3 bases to trimming and J lost 6 bases, with 15 bases between them. CDR1 is GTSNPN and CDR2 is SVGIG in the germline V gene (reference sequence). The full variable domain, completed using reference TRBV30 and TRBJ2-7, is SQTIHQWPATLVQPVGSPLSLECTVEGTSNPNLYWYRQAAGRGLQLLFYSVGIGQISSEVPQNLSASRPQDRQFILSSKKLLLSDSGFYLCAWSPPGVIEQYFGPGTRLTVT.

This clone came up a few times. This sequence joins TRBV18 and TRBJ1-1, with 7 nucleotides matching TRBD1. CDR3 length: 14 residues. Losses at the gene ends were 3 bases for V and 1 base for J; bases not matched to a gene: 2. Germline V CDR1 and CDR2: KGHSH, LQKENI. DNA of the CDR3: TGTGCCAGCTCACCGGGACAGACGAACACTGAAGCTTTCTTT. It encodes CASSPGQTNTEAFF.

This clone came up once. The chain links TRBV4-2 to TRBJ2-7; the match to TRBD1 covers 8 bases. Germline trimming cut 4 bases from V and 3 bases from J; bases unmatched to any gene: 8. The CDR3 runs 15 residues. In germline, CDR1 is LGHNA, CDR2 YNFKEQ. The CDR3 sequence: CASSPGQGEFYEQYF. The CDR3 nucleotides read TGTGCCAGCAGCCCAGGACAGGGAGAGTTCTACGAGCAGTACTTC.

This clone came up a few times. The V call is TRBV5-6, the J call TRBJ1-1, with 9 bases aligning to TRBD1. The V and J ends lost 3 bases and 5 bases, in that order; junction bases with no gene match: 11. Germline values: CDR1 SGHDT, CDR2 YYEEEE. CDR3 length: 16 residues. The DNA of the CDR3 is TGTGCCAGCAGCTCTCCAGCCGGGACAGGGTTTACTGAAGCTTTCTTT. Its translation: CASSSPAGTGFTEAFF.

This chain joins TRBV19 and TRBJ1-2; 8 nucleotides match TRBD1. This CDR3 region has 13 residues. With 3 bases clipped from V and 6 bases from J, the junction kept 3 bases outside the gene matches. Germline loops: CDR1 LNHDA, CDR2 SQIVND (reference sequence). The CDR3 bases are TGTGCCAGTAGTATGGACAGGGATCATGGCTACACCTTC. Translation gives CASSMDRDHGYTF.

This chain connects TRBV28 to TRBJ2-3; D might be TRBD2 (6 bases). The CDR3 covers 17 residues. Germline CDR1 and CDR2: MDHEN and SYDVKM. Between the trimmed V and J ends, which lost 4 bases and 6 bases, there was a span of 23 bases. The CDR3: CASSSFGTKGEVDTQYF. The CDR3 DNA reads as TGTGCCAGCAGTTCGTTCGGGACCAAAGGGGAGGTGGATACGCAGTATTTT.

The chain uses TRBV18 and TRBJ1-5, with D possibly TRBD1 on 6 matching bases. Germline V gives CDR1 KGHSH, CDR2 LQKENI. CDR3 length equals 16 residues. V was clipped by 1 base and J by 4 bases, with 14 bases between them. The CDR3 loop is CASSPQGGGPNQPQHF. CDR3 DNA sequence: TGTGCCAGCTCACCACAGGGGGGGGGCCCAAATCAGCCCCAGCATTTT.

J is TRBJ2-6 and V is TRBV7-6; TRBD2 is a possible D gene (6 bases). Germline-derived CDR1 and CDR2 are SGHVS and FNYEAQ. The CDR3 is 16 amino acids. V dropped 1 base and J dropped 4 bases, with 11 bases sitting between them. As DNA, the CDR3 is TGTGCCAGCAGCTTAGGAAGGGCGGGGGGGGCCAACGTCCTGACTTTC. Its protein is CASSLGRAGGANVLTF.

This clone was recorded a few times. The chain uses TRBV28 and TRBJ1-1; 9 bases line up with TRBD1. The CDR3 contains 15 residues. With V trimmed by 4 bases and J by 7 bases, 10 bases remained unmatched. The germline gives CDR1 MDHEN, CDR2 SYDVKM. CDR3 protein: CASSSSGTGRVEAFF. For the CDR3, the DNA is TGTGCCAGCAGTTCCTCTGGGACAGGGCGGGTTGAAGCTTTCTTT.

The chain couples TRBV10-3 to TRBJ1-4, with a weak D call TRBD1 (5 bases). Germline loops: CDR1 ENHRY, CDR2 SYGVKD. Trimming stripped 6 bases from V and 3 bases from J, with 14 bases between. There are 15 residues in the CDR3. Written as DNA, the CDR3 is TGTGCCATCAGCCAATCCAGGGAAGCTAATGAAAAACTGTTTTTT. As protein: CAISQSREANEKLFF.

This chain links TRBV28 with TRBJ2-7; possibly TRBD2 for D (5 bases). Germline V gene sequence: CDR1 MDHEN, CDR2 SYDVKM. The CDR3 covers 13 residues. The V end was cut by 2 bases, the J end by 0 bases, with 5 bases between. The CDR3 reads CASSLAGSYEQYF. In DNA, the CDR3 is TGTGCCAGCAGTTTAGCGGGCTCCTACGAGCAGTACTTC.

The V gene is TRBV30, the J gene TRBJ1-4; the match to TRBD1 covers 7 bases. The CDR3 is 12 amino acids. With 8 bases clipped from V and 7 bases from J, the junction kept 7 bases outside the gene matches. Germline CDR1 reads GTSNPN; CDR2 reads SVGIG (reference sequence). The CDR3 nucleotides read TGTGCCGGCCGGGCAGGGGGTGAAAAACTGTTTTTT. It is translated as CAGRAGGEKLFF. Together with reference TRBV30 and TRBJ1-4, the CDR3 gives the full variable domain: SQTIHQWPATLVQPVGSPLSLECTVEGTSNPNLYWYRQAAGRGLQLLFYSVGIGQISSEVPQNLSASRPQDRQFILSSKKLLLSDSGFYLCAGRAGGEKLFFGSGTQLSVL.

The V gene is TRBV5-5, the J gene TRBJ1-1; D uncertain. The V gene's germline CDR1 is SGHKS and CDR2 YYEKEE (reference sequence). Trimming pared 1 base from V and 6 bases from J, leaving 13 bases between. The CDR3 length is 14 residues. DNA of the CDR3: TGTGCCAGCAGCTTGCTGATGTTGGCTGCTGAAGCTTTCTTT. Residues: CASSLLMLAAEAFF.

The chain combines TRBV4-2 with TRBJ2-7; no clear D gene. The germline V gene encodes CDR1 LGHNA and CDR2 YNFKEQ. There are 13 residues in the CDR3. Trimming took 0 bases from V and 7 from J, leaving 10 bases between them. For the CDR3, the DNA is TGTGCCAGCAGCCAAGATTTGGAGAGTGAGCAGTACTTC. As protein: CASSQDLESEQYF.

The gene calls are TRBV11-2 and TRBJ2-3; 8 bases agree with TRBD2. CDR1 is SGHAT and CDR2 is FQNNGV in the germline V gene. The CDR3 totals 16 residues. Germline trimming cut 1 base from V and 6 bases from J; bases unmatched to any gene: 9. In DNA, the CDR3 is TGTGCCAGCAGCTTAGGCGGGGGGCCCATTCAGGATACGCAGTATTTT. This codes for CASSLGGGPIQDTQYF.

The CDR3 DNA is TGCGCCAGCAGCTTGGGACTAGCGGGCGGTGGAGTGGAGACCCAGTACTTC. Translated, it gives CASSLGLAGGGVETQYF. The chain combines TRBV5-1 with TRBJ2-5, with TRBD2 matching 10 bases. CDR3 length equals 17 residues. The junction had 10 bases not matched to a gene; V was cut back by 0 bases and J by 5 bases. Germline V gives CDR1 SGHRS, CDR2 YFSETQ.

The chain recombines TRBV9 with TRBJ1-2; TRBD1 aligns across 8 bases. This CDR3 has 16 residues. V shed 1 base and J 8 bases; nucleotides not matched to a gene: 13. Germline CDR1 is SGDLS and CDR2 is YYNGEE. CDR3 sequence reads: CASSVHSIAGGDGYTF. CDR3 DNA sequence: TGTGCCAGCAGCGTACATTCCATCGCAGGGGGCGACGGCTACACCTTC.

The rearrangement uses TRBV10-3 and TRBJ1-1, with 8 bases identical to TRBD1. The junction had 7 bases not matched to a gene; V was cut back by 7 bases and J by 6 bases. Germline CDR1 is ENHRY and CDR2 is SYGVKD. The CDR3 consists of 13 residues. CDR3 residues: CAITGQGGAEAFF. The CDR3 nucleotides read TGTGCCATCACCGGACAGGGAGGGGCTGAAGCTTTCTTT.

The genes are TRBV19 and TRBJ1-2, with 8 bases identical to TRBD1. The CDR3 is 13 amino acids. Trimming at V came to 5 bases and at J to 7 bases, leaving 6 bases not matched to a gene. Germline-derived CDR1 and CDR2 are LNHDA and SQIVND (reference sequence). CDR3 region: CASSFDRGRGYTF. The CDR3 DNA sequence: TGTGCCAGTAGTTTTGACAGGGGTCGTGGCTACACCTTC.

V usage is TRBV7-2 and J usage is TRBJ1-2, with D hard to call. CDR1 is SGHTA and CDR2 is FQGNSA in the germline V gene. This CDR3 region has 12 residues. V was cut by 5 bases and J by 5 bases, with 9 bases left in between. The CDR3 DNA is TGTGCCAGCAGCCGAGCCTCATATGGCTACACCTTC. Translated, it gives CASSRASYGYTF. Variable domain in full (rest from reference TRBV7-2 and TRBJ1-2): GAGVSQSPSNKVTEKGKDVELRCDPISGHTALYWYRQSLGQGLEFLIYFQGNSAPDKSGLPSDRFSAERTGGSVSTLTIQRTQQEDSAVYLCASSRASYGYTFGSGTRLTVV.

The chain couples TRBV9 to TRBJ1-2; D remains ambiguous. CDR3 size: 14 residues. V was shortened by 0 bases and J by 1 base, with 7 bases between the two germline ends. Per the germline V gene, CDR1 is SGDLS and CDR2 is YYNGEE. CDR3 amino acids: CASSVGGDNYGYTF. CDR3 sequence (DNA): TGTGCCAGCAGCGTAGGCGGGGATAACTATGGCTACACCTTC.

The V and J genes are TRBV5-6 and TRBJ2-3; no definite D call. The CDR3 is made up of 12 amino acids. Germline V CDR1 and CDR2: SGHDT, YYEEEE. The ends were cut back, 4 bases at V and 3 bases at J, with 6 bases in the middle. The chain's CDR3 is CASSPQTDTQYF. In nucleotides, the CDR3 is TGTGCCAGCAGCCCACAGACAGATACGCAGTATTTT. Based on the CDR3 plus reference TRBV5-6 and TRBJ2-3, the full variable domain is DAGVTQSPTHLIKTRGQQVTLRCSPKSGHDTVSWYQQALGQGPQFIFQYYEEEERQRGNFPDRFSGHQFPNYSSELNVNALLLGDSALYLCASSPQTDTQYFGPGTRLTVL.